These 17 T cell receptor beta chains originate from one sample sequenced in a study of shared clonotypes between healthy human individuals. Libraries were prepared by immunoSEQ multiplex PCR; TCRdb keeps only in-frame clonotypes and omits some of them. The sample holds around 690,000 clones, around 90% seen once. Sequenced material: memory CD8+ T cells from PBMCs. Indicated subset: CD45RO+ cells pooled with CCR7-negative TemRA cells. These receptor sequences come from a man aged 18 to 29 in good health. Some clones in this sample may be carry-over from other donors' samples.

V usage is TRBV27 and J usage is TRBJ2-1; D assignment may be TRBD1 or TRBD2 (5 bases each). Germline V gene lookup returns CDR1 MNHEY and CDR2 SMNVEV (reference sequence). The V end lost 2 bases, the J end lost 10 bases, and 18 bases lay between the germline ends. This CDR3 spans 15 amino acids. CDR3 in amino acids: CASSLVSGTSGEQFF. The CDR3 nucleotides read TGTGCCAGCAGTTTAGTATCCGGGACCTCCGGGGAGCAGTTCTTC.

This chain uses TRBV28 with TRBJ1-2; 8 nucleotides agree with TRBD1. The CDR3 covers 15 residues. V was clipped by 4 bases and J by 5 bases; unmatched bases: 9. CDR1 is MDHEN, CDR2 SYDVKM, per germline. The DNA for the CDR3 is TGTGCCAGCAGTTCGGACAGGGTGACGATGTATGGCTACACCTTC. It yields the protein CASSSDRVTMYGYTF.

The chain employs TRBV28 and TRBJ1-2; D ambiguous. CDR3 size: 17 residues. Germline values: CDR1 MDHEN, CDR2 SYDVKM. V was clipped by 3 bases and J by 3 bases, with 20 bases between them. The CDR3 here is CASSFGVGGYSYYGYTF. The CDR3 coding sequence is TGTGCCAGCAGTTTCGGTGTGGGAGGGTACTCCTACTATGGCTACACCTTC.

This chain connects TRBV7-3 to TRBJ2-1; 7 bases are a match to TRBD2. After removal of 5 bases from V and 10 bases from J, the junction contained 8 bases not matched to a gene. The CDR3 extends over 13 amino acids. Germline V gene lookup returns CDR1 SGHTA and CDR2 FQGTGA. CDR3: CASSTRLADEQFF. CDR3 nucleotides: TGTGCCAGCAGCACCCGACTAGCTGACGAGCAGTTCTTC. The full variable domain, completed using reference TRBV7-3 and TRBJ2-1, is GAGVSQTPSNKVTEKGKYVELRCDPISGHTALYWYRQSLGQGPEFLIYFQGTGAADDSGLPNDRFFAVRPEGSVSTLKIQRTERGDSAVYLCASSTRLADEQFFGPGTRLTVL.

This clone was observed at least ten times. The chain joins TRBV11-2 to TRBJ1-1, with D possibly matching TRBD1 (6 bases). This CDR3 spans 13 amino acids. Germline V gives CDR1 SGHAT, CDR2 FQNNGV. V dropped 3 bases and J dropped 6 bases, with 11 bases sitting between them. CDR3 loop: CASSLTRGPEAFF. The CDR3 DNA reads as TGTGCCAGCAGCTTGACCAGGGGACCTGAAGCTTTCTTT.

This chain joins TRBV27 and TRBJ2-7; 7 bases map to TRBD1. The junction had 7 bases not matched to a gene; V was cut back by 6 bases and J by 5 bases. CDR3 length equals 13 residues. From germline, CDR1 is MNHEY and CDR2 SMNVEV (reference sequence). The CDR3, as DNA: TGTGCCAGCAGAAGCCAGGGGGTCAACGAGCAGTACTTC. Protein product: CASRSQGVNEQYF.

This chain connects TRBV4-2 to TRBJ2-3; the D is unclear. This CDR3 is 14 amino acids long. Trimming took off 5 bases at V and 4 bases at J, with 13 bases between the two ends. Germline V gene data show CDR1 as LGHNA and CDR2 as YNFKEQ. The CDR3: CASSSTDRPDTQYF. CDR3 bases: TGTGCCAGCAGCTCCACCGATCGACCAGATACGCAGTATTTT.

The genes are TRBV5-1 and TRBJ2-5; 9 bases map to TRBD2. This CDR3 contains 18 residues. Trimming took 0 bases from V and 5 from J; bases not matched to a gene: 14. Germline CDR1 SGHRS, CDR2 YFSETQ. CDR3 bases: TGCGCCAGCAGCTTGGCCCAGATTGGCGGGAGGGCCTTTGAGACCCAGTACTTC. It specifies CASSLAQIGGRAFETQYF.

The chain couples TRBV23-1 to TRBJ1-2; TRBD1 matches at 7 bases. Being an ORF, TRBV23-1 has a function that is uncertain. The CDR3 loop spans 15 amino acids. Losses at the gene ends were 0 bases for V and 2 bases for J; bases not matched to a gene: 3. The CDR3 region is CASSQSGTENYGYTF. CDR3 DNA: TGCGCCAGCAGTCAATCAGGGACAGAAAACTATGGCTACACCTTC.

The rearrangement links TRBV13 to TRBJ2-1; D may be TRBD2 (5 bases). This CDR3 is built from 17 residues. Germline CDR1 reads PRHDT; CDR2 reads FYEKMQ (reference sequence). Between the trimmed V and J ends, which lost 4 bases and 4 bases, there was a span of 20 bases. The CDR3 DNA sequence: TGTGCCAGCAGCTCCACTAGGACGCAGCGGCTTTACAATGAGCAGTTCTTC. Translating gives CASSSTRTQRLYNEQFF.

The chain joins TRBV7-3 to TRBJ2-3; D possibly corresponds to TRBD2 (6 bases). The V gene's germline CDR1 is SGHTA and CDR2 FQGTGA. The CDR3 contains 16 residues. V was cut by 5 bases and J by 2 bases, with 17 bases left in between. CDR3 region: CASSPGTSKFTDTQYF. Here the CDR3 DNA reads TGTGCCAGCAGCCCGGGGACTTCCAAATTCACAGATACGCAGTATTTT.

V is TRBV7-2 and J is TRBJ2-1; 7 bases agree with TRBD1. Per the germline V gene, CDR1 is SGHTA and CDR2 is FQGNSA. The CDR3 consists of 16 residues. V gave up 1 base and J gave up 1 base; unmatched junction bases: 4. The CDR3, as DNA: TGTGCCAGCAGCTTAGGGGCAGGGGGTTCCTACAATGAGCAGTTCTTC. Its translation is CASSLGAGGSYNEQFF.

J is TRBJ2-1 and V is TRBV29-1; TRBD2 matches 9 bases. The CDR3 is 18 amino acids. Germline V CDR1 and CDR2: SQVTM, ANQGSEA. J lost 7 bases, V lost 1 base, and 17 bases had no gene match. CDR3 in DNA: TGCAGCGTTGAAGGGAGGGATAGCGGGAGCAGAAGGTGGAATGAGCAGTTCTTC. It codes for CSVEGRDSGSRRWNEQFF.

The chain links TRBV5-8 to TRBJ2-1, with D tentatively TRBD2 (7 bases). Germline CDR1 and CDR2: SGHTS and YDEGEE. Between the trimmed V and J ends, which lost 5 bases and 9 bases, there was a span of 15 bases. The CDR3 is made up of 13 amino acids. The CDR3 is CASRGRGGSEQFF. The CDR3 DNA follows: TGTGCCAGCAGGGGTAGGGGGGGTAGTGAGCAGTTCTTC.

This CDR3 is CASSMIQSGNQPQHF. CDR3 bases: TGTGCCAGCTCCATGATACAGTCCGGCAATCAGCCCCAGCATTTT. V and J are TRBV18 and TRBJ1-5; D is uncertain. The V gene lost 6 bases and the J gene lost 2 bases, with 14 bases spanning the gap. The CDR3 has 15 amino acids. CDR1 and CDR2 (germline): KGHSH, LQKENI.

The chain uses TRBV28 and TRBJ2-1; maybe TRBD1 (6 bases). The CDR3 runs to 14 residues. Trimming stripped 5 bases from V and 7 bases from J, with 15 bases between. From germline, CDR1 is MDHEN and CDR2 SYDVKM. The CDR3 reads CASSPYRDGNEQFF. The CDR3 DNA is TGTGCCAGCAGTCCCTACAGGGACGGGAATGAGCAGTTCTTC.

The CDR3 is CASSARQGLNSNQPQHF. The CDR3 DNA follows: TGTGCCAGCAGTGCCCGACAGGGCCTAAATAGCAATCAGCCCCAGCATTTT. This chain uses TRBV2 with TRBJ1-5, with 7 bases fitting TRBD1. The CDR3 has 17 amino acids. CDR1 is SNHLY and CDR2 is FYNNEI in the germline V gene. V shed 4 bases, J shed 0 bases, and the junction held 9 bases outside the gene matches.